These 6 T cell receptor beta chains originate from one sample sequenced in a study of T cell responses to AZD1222 COVID-19 vaccine. The repertoire was sequenced with immunoSEQ multiplex PCR; TCRdb's copy has only in-frame clones and lacks some. The repertoire consists of 80,000 or so clones, with approximately 85% occurring once and the leading ten covering 8.5% to 12%. Specimen: peripheral blood, collected 28 days after the second AZD1222 dose. Every receptor here comes from an adult who received the AZD1222 COVID-19 vaccine.

V and J are TRBV3-1 (or the pseudogene TRBV3-2) and TRBJ2-5; either TRBD1 or TRBD2 may supply D (5 bases each). CDR1 and CDR2 (germline): LGHDT, YNNKEL (reference sequence). The V end was cut by 7 bases, the J end by 2 bases, with 14 bases between. The CDR3 sequence is 14 residues long. CDR3 DNA: TGTGCCAGCAACCTAAGGGACGGTCAAGAGACCCAGTACTTC. This translates into CASNLRDGQETQYF.

This clone was picked up one time. The genes are TRBV28 and TRBJ1-6; 7 nucleotides agree with TRBD1. Losses at the gene ends were 6 bases for V and 7 bases for J; bases not matched to a gene: 3. This CDR3 contains 13 residues. Germline lookup yields CDR1 MDHEN and CDR2 SYDVKM. CDR3 residues: CASRPTGNSPLHF. For the CDR3, the DNA is TGTGCCAGCAGGCCGACAGGGAATTCACCCCTCCACTTT.

This sequence joins TRBV30 and TRBJ2-5; 10 bases match TRBD2. Germline CDR1 reads GTSNPN; CDR2 reads SVGIG (reference sequence). Germline trimming cut 0 bases from V and 5 bases from J; bases unmatched to any gene: 6. The CDR3 runs 15 residues. The CDR3 is CAWSVRAGGEETQYF. DNA for the CDR3: TGTGCCTGGAGTGTACGAGCGGGGGGGGAGGAGACCCAGTACTTC.

The chain is built from TRBV19 and TRBJ2-1; D possibly corresponds to TRBD1 (5 bases). The V gene lost 1 base and the J gene lost 9 bases, with 13 bases spanning the gap. The germline V gene encodes CDR1 LNHDA and CDR2 SQIVND (reference sequence). The CDR3 extends over 14 amino acids. The CDR3 is CASSIVPGMGEQFF. DNA of the CDR3: TGTGCCAGTAGTATAGTTCCAGGGATGGGTGAGCAGTTCTTC.

The rearrangement joins TRBV18 to TRBJ1-1; the D gene is possibly TRBD1 (5 bases). With 2 bases removed from V and 1 base from J, the gap between germline ends came to 8 bases. Germline CDR1 is KGHSH and CDR2 is LQKENI. This CDR3 has 14 residues. The CDR3 DNA reads TGTGCCAGCTCACCAAGACAGCGGAACACTGAAGCTTTCTTT. Its protein is CASSPRQRNTEAFF.

The genes are TRBV28 and TRBJ2-7; TRBD2 matches at 8 bases. Germline V CDR1 and CDR2: MDHEN, SYDVKM. There are 15 residues in the CDR3. V shed 6 bases and J 5 bases; nucleotides not matched to a gene: 12. CDR3 sequence: CASSPGGQGVHEQYF. The CDR3 DNA sequence: TGTGCCAGCAGCCCGGGGGGGCAGGGTGTCCACGAGCAGTACTTC.